This T cell receptor beta chain was documented in a study of cytomegalovirus exposure and HLA in healthy donors. Trimming took 0 bases from V and 0 from J, leaving 9 bases between them. This CDR3 contains 14 residues. The germline CDR1 and CDR2 sequences are GTSNPN and SVGIG (reference sequence). This clone was observed a single time. It was with 60 Vbeta and 13 Jbeta primers that the PCR ran. The data were produced by immunoSEQ multiplex PCR, yet TCRdb's version contains in-frame clones alone and is incomplete. Counted here are about 160,000 clones, 80% to 90% occurring once; the ten biggest clones make up under 2%.

This rearrangement joins TRBV30 to TRBJ2-7, with no clear D. The TCR sequence derives from a young woman in good health and CMV-seronegative. The sequenced material came from PBMCs. CDR3 sequence (DNA): TGTGCCTGGAGTGTCCATTCTAGCTCCTACGAGCAGTACTTC. Amino acids: CAWSVHSSSYEQYF.